This T cell receptor beta chain was captured in a study of control samples from healthy donors and cancer patients (dated by TCRdb to 2019 to 2021). As for this clone: The antigen this receptor binds is unknown. Per-base quality was not reported, and no clone a single base away is much larger than it.

Including the terminal cysteine and phenylalanine, the CDR3 comprises 16 residues. Only the CDR3 DNA stays, 48 bases, in frame from base 1. Receptor amplification or capture employed the immunoSEQ multiplex PCR assay. The table was pulled from immuneACCESS by TCRdb, which kept in-frame rearrangements only. Such tables lose some clones; where checked, under half of the loss comes from unresolved V genes, and the rest has no known cause. The sample data list about 97,000 clones, and 92% of these were observed just once. About 2.5% of the sample lies in the top ten. Recombination connected TRBV1 to TRBJ2-2; the table's D call of TRBD1 was not tested on the DNA. TRBV1 is a pseudogene locus. The TCR comes from a woman under 30 in good health. The sequenced material came from blood. For the CDR3, the sequence is CTSIKNRVLLSGELFF. The sequenced DNA is TGCACCAGCATCAAGAACAGGGTCCTACTATCCGGGGAGCTGTTTTTT.